This T cell receptor (beta chain) is from a study of naive and memory T cell subsets. Germline assignment: CDR1 SGHVS and CDR2 FQNEAQ. The CDR3 length is 17 residues. After removal of 4 bases from V and 2 bases from J, the junction contained 9 bases not matched to a gene. Study-wide findings and caveats: TCR transcript changes with activation or differentiation may affect this RNA method.

This clonotype was observed many times. Its antigen is unknown. Four PCR rounds used nested alpha and beta constant region primers plus the SP2 primer. Blood and skin TCR RNA was reverse transcribed with alpha and beta constant primers. MiXCR, run by TCRdb on the 5' RACE reads, gives a single entry per CDR3 protein. The data contain tens of thousands of distinct CDR3 sequences, approximately 8% of them singletons. An oligonucleotide containing a UMI was ligated to the 3' end of TCR cDNA. Cells were not sorted; total RNA input targeted about 1 to 1000 ng. The source is a female donor in good health. The chain employs TRBV7-8 and TRBJ2-1; 9 nucleotides agree with TRBD2. In nucleotides, the CDR3 is TGTGCCAGCAGCTCATATAGCGGGAGCGGGACCTACAATGAGCAGTTCTTC. This sequence encodes CASSSYSGSGTYNEQFF.